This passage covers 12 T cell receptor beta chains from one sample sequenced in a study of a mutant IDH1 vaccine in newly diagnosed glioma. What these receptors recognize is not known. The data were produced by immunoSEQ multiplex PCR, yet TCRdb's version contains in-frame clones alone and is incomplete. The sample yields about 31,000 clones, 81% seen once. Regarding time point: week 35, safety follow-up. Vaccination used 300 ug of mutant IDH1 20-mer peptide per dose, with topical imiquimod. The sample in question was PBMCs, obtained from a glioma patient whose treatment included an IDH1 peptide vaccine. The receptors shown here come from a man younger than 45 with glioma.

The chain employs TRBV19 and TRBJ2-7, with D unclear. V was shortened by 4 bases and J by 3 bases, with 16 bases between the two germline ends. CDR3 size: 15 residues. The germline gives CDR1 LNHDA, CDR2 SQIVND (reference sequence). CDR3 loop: CASSTFANLLYEQYF. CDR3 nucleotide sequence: TGTGCCAGTAGTACCTTCGCCAACCTCCTCTACGAGCAGTACTTC.

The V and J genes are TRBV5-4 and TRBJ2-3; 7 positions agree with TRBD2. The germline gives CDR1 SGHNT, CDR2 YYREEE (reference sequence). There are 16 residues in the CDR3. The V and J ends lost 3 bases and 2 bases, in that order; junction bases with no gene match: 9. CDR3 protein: CASSWGRDELTDTQYF. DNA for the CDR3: TGTGCCAGCAGCTGGGGGAGGGACGAGCTCACAGATACGCAGTATTTT.

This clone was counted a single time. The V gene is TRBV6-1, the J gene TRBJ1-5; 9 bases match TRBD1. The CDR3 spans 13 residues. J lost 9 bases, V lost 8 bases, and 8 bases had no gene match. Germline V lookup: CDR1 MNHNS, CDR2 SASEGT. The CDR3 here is CASGGDRDRPQHF. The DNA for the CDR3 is TGTGCCAGCGGAGGGGACAGGGACCGGCCCCAGCATTTT.

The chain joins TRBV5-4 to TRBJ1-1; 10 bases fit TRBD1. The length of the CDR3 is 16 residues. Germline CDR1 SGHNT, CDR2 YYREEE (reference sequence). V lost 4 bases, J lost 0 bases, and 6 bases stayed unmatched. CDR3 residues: CASSRDRGLMNTEAFF. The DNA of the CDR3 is TGTGCCAGCAGCCGGGACAGGGGCTTAATGAACACTGAAGCTTTCTTT.

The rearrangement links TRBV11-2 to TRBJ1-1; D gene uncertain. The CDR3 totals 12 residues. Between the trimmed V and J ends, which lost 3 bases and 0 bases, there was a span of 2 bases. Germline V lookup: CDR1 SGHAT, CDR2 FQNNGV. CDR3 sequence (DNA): TGTGCCAGCAGCTTCCTGAACACTGAAGCTTTCTTT. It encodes CASSFLNTEAFF.

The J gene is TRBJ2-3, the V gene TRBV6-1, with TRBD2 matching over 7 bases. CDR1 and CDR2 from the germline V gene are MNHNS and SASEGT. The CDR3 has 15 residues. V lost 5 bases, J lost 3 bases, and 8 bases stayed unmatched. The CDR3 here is CASSPLGGVTDTQYF. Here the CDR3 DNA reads TGTGCCAGCAGTCCCTTGGGGGGGGTAACAGATACGCAGTATTTT.

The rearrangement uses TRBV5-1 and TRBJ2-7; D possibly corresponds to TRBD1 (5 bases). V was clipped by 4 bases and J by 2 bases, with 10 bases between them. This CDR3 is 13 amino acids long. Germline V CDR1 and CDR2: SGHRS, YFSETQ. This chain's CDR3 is CASSPQGTYEQYF. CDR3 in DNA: TGCGCCAGCAGCCCGCAGGGTACCTACGAGCAGTACTTC. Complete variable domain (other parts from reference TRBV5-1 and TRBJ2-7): KAGVTQTPRYLIKTRGQQVTLSCSPISGHRSVSWYQQTPGQGLQFLFEYFSETQRNKGNFPGRFSGRQFSNSRSEMNVSTLELGDSALYLCASSPQGTYEQYFGPGTRLTVT.

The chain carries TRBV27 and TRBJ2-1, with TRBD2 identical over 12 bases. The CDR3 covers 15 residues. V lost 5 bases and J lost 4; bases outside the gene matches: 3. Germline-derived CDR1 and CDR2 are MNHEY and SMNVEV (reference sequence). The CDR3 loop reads CASSLLAGGYNEQFF. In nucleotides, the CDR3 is TGTGCCAGCAGTCTGCTAGCGGGAGGGTACAATGAGCAGTTCTTC.

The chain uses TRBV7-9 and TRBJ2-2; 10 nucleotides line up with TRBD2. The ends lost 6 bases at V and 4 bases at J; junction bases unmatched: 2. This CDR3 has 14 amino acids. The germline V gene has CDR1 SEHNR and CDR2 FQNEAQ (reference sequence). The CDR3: CASRTSGFTGELFF. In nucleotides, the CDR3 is TGTGCCAGCAGGACTAGCGGGTTCACCGGGGAGCTGTTTTTT. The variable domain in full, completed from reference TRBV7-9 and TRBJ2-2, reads DTGVSQNPRHKITKRGQNVTFRCDPISEHNRLYWYRQTLGQGPEFLTYFQNEAQLEKSRLLSDRFSAERPKGSFSTLEIQRTEQGDSAMYLCASRTSGFTGELFFGEGSRLTVL.

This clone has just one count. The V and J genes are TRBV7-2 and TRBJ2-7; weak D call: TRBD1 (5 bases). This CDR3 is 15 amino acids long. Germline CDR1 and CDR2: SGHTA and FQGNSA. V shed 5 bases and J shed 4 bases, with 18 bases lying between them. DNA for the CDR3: TGTGCCAGCAGCCCACAAGGTGGGGCGGAGTACGAGCAGTACTTC. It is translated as CASSPQGGAEYEQYF.

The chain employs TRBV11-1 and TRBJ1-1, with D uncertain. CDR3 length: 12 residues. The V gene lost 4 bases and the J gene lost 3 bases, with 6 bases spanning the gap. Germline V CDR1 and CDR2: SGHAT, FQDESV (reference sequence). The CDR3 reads CASSYGDTEAFF. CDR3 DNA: TGTGCCAGCAGCTATGGGGACACTGAAGCTTTCTTT.

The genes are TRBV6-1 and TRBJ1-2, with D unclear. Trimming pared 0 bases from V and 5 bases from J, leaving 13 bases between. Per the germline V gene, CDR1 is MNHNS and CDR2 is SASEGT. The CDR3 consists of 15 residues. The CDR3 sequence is CASSEAQGWPYGYTF. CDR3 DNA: TGTGCCAGCAGTGAAGCGCAAGGGTGGCCGTATGGCTACACCTTC.